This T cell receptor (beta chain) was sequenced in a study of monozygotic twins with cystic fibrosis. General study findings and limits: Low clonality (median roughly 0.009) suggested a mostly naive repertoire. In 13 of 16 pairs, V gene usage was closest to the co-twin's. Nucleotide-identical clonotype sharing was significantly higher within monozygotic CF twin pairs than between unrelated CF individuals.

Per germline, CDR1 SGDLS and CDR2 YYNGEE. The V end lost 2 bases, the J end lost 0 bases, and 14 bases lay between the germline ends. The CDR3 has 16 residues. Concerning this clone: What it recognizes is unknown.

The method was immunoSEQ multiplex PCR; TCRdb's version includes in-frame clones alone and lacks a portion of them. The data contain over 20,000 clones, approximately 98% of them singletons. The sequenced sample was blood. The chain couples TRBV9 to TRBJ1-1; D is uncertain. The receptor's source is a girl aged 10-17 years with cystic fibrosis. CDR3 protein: CASSVQPGGVNTEAFF. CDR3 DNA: TGTGCCAGCAGCGTTCAACCCGGTGGGGTGAACACTGAAGCTTTCTTT.